Included here is one T cell receptor beta chain sequence, with context. The assay was immunoSEQ multiplex PCR, and TCRdb's table has in-frame clones only and misses some. The sample has tens of thousands of clones; about 87% are singletons. This entry is derived from a study of OX40 agonist ivuxolimab in advanced cancers. With 5 bases clipped from V and 0 bases from J, the junction kept 4 bases outside the gene matches. The CDR3 is made up of 15 amino acids. Germline CDR1 and CDR2: SGHTA and FQGNSA. Sequences were derived from CD4+ or CD8+ T cells sorted from blood, sampled in a trial of the OX40 agonist ivuxolimab. The TCR was taken from an adult with an advanced solid tumor such as melanoma, head and neck, liver or kidney cancer. This rearrangement joins TRBV7-2 to TRBJ2-7; TRBD2 aligns across 10 bases. The CDR3 loop is CASSRGTSVSYEQYF. The CDR3 bases are TGTGCCAGCAGCCGCGGGACTAGCGTCTCCTACGAGCAGTACTTC. Using reference TRBV7-2 and TRBJ2-7 for the parts outside the CDR3, the full variable domain is GAGVSQSPSNKVTEKGKDVELRCDPISGHTALYWYRQSLGQGLEFLIYFQGNSAPDKSGLPSDRFSAERTGGSVSTLTIQRTQQEDSAVYLCASSRGTSVSYEQYFGPGTRLTVT.